The next 26 T cell receptor beta chains were all read from a single sample in a study of blood T cell repertoires in COVID-19. Some clones are missing from TCRdb's copy, which holds only in-frame ones; the method was immunoSEQ multiplex PCR. The data hold under 400,000 clones, with around 91% observed a single time. Sequenced input: peripheral blood. These receptors originate from a man aged 18 to 30 with active or convalescent COVID-19.

This rearrangement joins TRBV7-3 to TRBJ2-7; 10 bases line up with TRBD2. The CDR3 loop spans 14 amino acids. Germline assignment: CDR1 SGHTA and CDR2 FQGTGA. V lost 5 bases and J lost 3; bases outside the gene matches: 4. CDR3 sequence (DNA): TGTGCCAGCAGCGAAAGCGGGAGGGGCTACGAGCAGTACTTC. Translation gives CASSESGRGYEQYF.

This chain links TRBV6-5 with TRBJ2-5; D is undetermined. Germline CDR1 MNHEY, CDR2 SVGAGI. The CDR3 loop spans 14 amino acids. Trimming shortened V by 0 bases and J by 0 bases, and 5 bases separated the two germline ends. The CDR3 DNA reads TGTGCCAGCAGTTACTCGGAGAACCAAGAGACCCAGTACTTC. Encoded protein: CASSYSENQETQYF.

V is TRBV9 and J is TRBJ2-7; 14 bases fit TRBD2. The CDR3 covers 16 residues. V lost 4 bases, J lost 3 bases, and 6 bases stayed unmatched. Germline values: CDR1 SGDLS, CDR2 YYNGEE. The CDR3 here is CASSPLGTSGSYEQYF. The CDR3 DNA follows: TGTGCCAGCAGCCCCCTAGGGACTAGCGGGAGCTACGAGCAGTACTTC.

V is TRBV6-5 and J is TRBJ1-2; unclear D gene. Germline assignment: CDR1 MNHEY and CDR2 SVGAGI. V gave up 2 bases and J gave up 4 bases, with 11 bases separating them. The CDR3 totals 14 residues. The CDR3 DNA sequence: TGTGCCAGCAGTTACCTTAGACAACCCTATGGCTACACCTTC. This gives the protein CASSYLRQPYGYTF.

The rearrangement joins TRBV28 to TRBJ2-7; a weak D match, TRBD1 (5 bases). CDR1 and CDR2 (germline): MDHEN, SYDVKM. V was cut by 2 bases and J by 4 bases, with 12 bases left in between. The CDR3 spans 14 residues. The CDR3 DNA follows: TGTGCCAGCAGTTTACAGGGCAGATCGTACGAGCAGTACTTC. Its translation is CASSLQGRSYEQYF.

CDR3 region: CASSFLAGGSDTQYF. CDR3 DNA: TGTGCCAGCAGCTTCCTAGCGGGAGGTTCCGATACGCAGTATTTT. This sequence joins TRBV7-3 and TRBJ2-3, with 11 nucleotides matching TRBD2. Germline loops: CDR1 SGHTA, CDR2 FQGTGA. This CDR3 is 15 amino acids long. V lost 3 bases and J lost 6; bases outside the gene matches: 5.

The V and J genes are TRBV6-5 and TRBJ2-5, with unresolved D. V was trimmed by 4 bases and J by 5 bases, leaving 8 bases between them. The CDR3 has 12 residues. Germline CDR1 MNHEY, CDR2 SVGAGI. CDR3 nucleotide sequence: TGTGCCAGCAGTTCGACTCTGGAGACCCAGTACTTC. Translated: CASSSTLETQYF.

The chain uses TRBV30 and TRBJ1-3; D gene ambiguous. This CDR3 comprises 14 residues. Deletions cut 5 bases from V and 0 bases from J, with 11 bases between. From germline, CDR1 is GTSNPN and CDR2 SVGIG (reference sequence). The CDR3 region is CAWGTALSGNTIYF. The CDR3 DNA follows: TGTGCCTGGGGCACAGCCCTCTCTGGAAACACCATATATTTT.

Note on this clone: Other DNA sequences from this sample encode an identical CDR3 as well. V is TRBV9 and J is TRBJ1-1, with 11 bases that match TRBD1. The CDR3 loop spans 15 amino acids. After removal of 0 bases from V and 2 bases from J, the junction contained 0 bases not matched to a gene. Germline V gene sequence: CDR1 SGDLS, CDR2 YYNGEE. Here the CDR3 reads CASSVGTGGNTEAFF. The DNA of the CDR3 is TGTGCCAGCAGCGTAGGGACAGGGGGCAACACTGAAGCTTTCTTT.

V is TRBV27 and J is TRBJ2-4; D may be TRBD2 (5 bases). CDR1 is MNHEY, CDR2 SMNVEV, per germline (reference sequence). The CDR3 consists of 15 residues. The germline V and J ends were trimmed by 3 bases and 1 base, with 10 bases remaining between them. The chain's CDR3 is CASSFDYTAKNIQYF. The CDR3 DNA is TGTGCCAGCAGTTTCGACTACACGGCCAAAAACATTCAGTACTTC.

The count of this clone is one. This chain joins TRBV29-1 and TRBJ1-1; a possible D gene is TRBD1 (6 bases). Germline V gene data show CDR1 as SQVTM and CDR2 as ANQGSEA. CDR3 length: 15 residues. V was clipped by 3 bases and J by 5 bases, with 19 bases between them. CDR3 nucleotides: TGCAGCGTTGAGCGTACGGGGGGCCCGGGTACTGAAGCTTTCTTT. This codes for CSVERTGGPGTEAFF.

The chain is built from TRBV3-1 (or the pseudogene TRBV3-2) and TRBJ1-5; TRBD1 matches at 10 bases. CDR1 and CDR2 from the germline V gene are LGHDT and YNNKEL (reference sequence). V dropped 3 bases and J dropped 6; count of bases not matched to a gene: 11. The CDR3 is 17 residues long. The CDR3: CASSHRPGTGDGQPQHF. In nucleotides, the CDR3 is TGTGCCAGCAGCCATCGTCCCGGGACAGGGGACGGTCAGCCCCAGCATTTT.

The rearrangement links TRBV7-2 to TRBJ1-5; 7 bases agree with TRBD1. J lost 6 bases, V lost 1 base, and 9 bases had no gene match. Germline values: CDR1 SGHTA, CDR2 FQGNSA. This CDR3 contains 16 residues. CDR3 nucleotide sequence: TGTGCCAGCAGCTTAGGCAGGGGGACGACGGGTCAGCCCCAGCATTTT. The encoded protein is CASSLGRGTTGQPQHF.

A note on this clone: Other DNA sequences in this specimen translate into the identical CDR3. CDR3 nucleotides: TGCGCCAGCAGCCCCGGACAGGGGGCCTCCTACGAGCAGTACTTC. Amino acids: CASSPGQGASYEQYF. V usage is TRBV5-1 and J usage is TRBJ2-7; 11 nucleotides agree with TRBD1. The CDR3 spans 15 residues. Trimming took 4 bases from V and 0 from J; bases not matched to a gene: 3. The germline CDR1 and CDR2 sequences are SGHRS and YFSETQ. Variable domain in full (rest from reference TRBV5-1 and TRBJ2-7): KAGVTQTPRYLIKTRGQQVTLSCSPISGHRSVSWYQQTPGQGLQFLFEYFSETQRNKGNFPGRFSGRQFSNSRSEMNVSTLELGDSALYLCASSPGQGASYEQYFGPGTRLTVT.

The chain uses TRBV7-9 and TRBJ1-2; 7 bases match TRBD1. This CDR3 has 13 residues. After removal of 4 bases from V and 6 bases from J, the junction contained 5 bases not matched to a gene. The germline V gene has CDR1 SEHNR and CDR2 FQNEAQ (reference sequence). This CDR3 is CASSWGQLDGYTF. CDR3 nucleotide sequence: TGTGCCAGCAGCTGGGGACAGCTCGATGGCTACACCTTC.

This sequence joins TRBV6-5 and TRBJ2-3, with D maybe TRBD1 (6 bases). The V gene lost 6 bases and the J gene lost 4 bases, with 11 bases spanning the gap. CDR3 length: 13 residues. From germline, CDR1 is MNHEY and CDR2 SVGAGI. CDR3 sequence (DNA): TGTGCCAGCAGGGCGACAGGCGCAGATACGCAGTATTTT. Translating gives CASRATGADTQYF.

The chain has TRBV11-3 and TRBJ2-1; D is uncertain. Germline loops: CDR1 SGHNT, CDR2 YENEEA. The CDR3 is 15 residues long. Trimming cost V 5 bases and J 6 bases, with 17 bases left between them. The CDR3 reads CASSPRSLGGNEQFF. CDR3 DNA sequence: TGTGCCAGCAGCCCGCGAAGCTTAGGCGGCAATGAGCAGTTCTTC.

This rearrangement joins TRBV6-5 to TRBJ1-5; 8 nucleotides match TRBD1. V lost 5 bases to trimming and J lost 6 bases; unmatched junction nucleotides: 6. CDR3 length equals 14 residues. Germline V gene lookup returns CDR1 MNHEY and CDR2 SVGAGI. DNA of the CDR3: TGTGCCAGCAGTCCGGGGACAGGACTTCAGCCCCAGCATTTT. Translating it yields CASSPGTGLQPQHF.

The chain has TRBV7-6 and TRBJ1-2; tentatively, D is TRBD1 (5 bases). Trimming stripped 4 bases from V and 6 bases from J, with 12 bases between. CDR1 is SGHVS and CDR2 is FNYEAQ in the germline V gene. The length of the CDR3 is 13 residues. CDR3 sequence reads: CASSSRVGDGYTF. The CDR3 DNA follows: TGTGCCAGCAGCTCCAGGGTTGGGGATGGCTACACCTTC.

The chain carries TRBV19 and TRBJ1-5, with D tentatively TRBD1 (5 bases). The germline gives CDR1 LNHDA, CDR2 SQIVND (reference sequence). The CDR3 consists of 12 residues. The V gene lost 7 bases and the J gene lost 6 bases, with 10 bases spanning the gap. The DNA of the CDR3 is TGTGCCAGTAACCTAGGGGTTCAGCCCCAGCATTTT. Translated, it gives CASNLGVQPQHF. Full variable domain (rest looked up from reference TRBV19 and TRBJ1-5): DGGITQSPKYLFRKEGQNVTLSCEQNLNHDAMYWYRQDPGQGLRLIYYSQIVNDFQKGDIAEGYSVSREKKESFPLTVTSAQKNPTAFYLCASNLGVQPQHFGDGTRLSIL.

This clone was seen only a few times. This chain connects TRBV28 to TRBJ1-4; D is unclear. CDR1 is MDHEN and CDR2 is SYDVKM in the germline V gene. CDR3 length equals 19 residues. V gave up 1 base and J gave up 3 bases, with 21 bases separating them. CDR3 sequence: CASSLSEPRDEGSNEKLFF. DNA for the CDR3: TGTGCCAGCAGTTTATCGGAACCCCGCGACGAGGGATCTAATGAAAAACTGTTTTTT.

The chain has TRBV28 and TRBJ1-6; a possible D gene is TRBD1 (5 bases). The V end was cut by 6 bases, the J end by 14 bases, with 23 bases between. CDR1 is MDHEN and CDR2 is SYDVKM in the germline V gene. The CDR3 totals 15 residues. CDR3 amino acids: CASSSRTSPSATLHF. The CDR3 DNA reads TGTGCCAGCAGCTCGAGGACAAGCCCGTCGGCTACCCTCCACTTT. Using reference TRBV28 and TRBJ1-6 for the parts outside the CDR3, the full variable domain is DVKVTQSSRYLVKRTGEKVFLECVQDMDHENMFWYRQDPGLGLRLIYFSYDVKMKEKGDIPEGYSVSREKKERFSLILESASTNQTSMYLCASSSRTSPSATLHFGNGTRLTVT.

The rearrangement uses TRBV11-3 and TRBJ2-1; D possibly corresponds to TRBD2 (6 bases). In germline, CDR1 is SGHNT, CDR2 YENEEA. With 5 bases removed from V and 7 bases from J, the gap between germline ends came to 12 bases. The CDR3 sequence is 13 residues long. CDR3 DNA sequence: TGTGCCAGCAGCCCGACGACTAGTAATGAGCAGTTCTTC. Encoded protein: CASSPTTSNEQFF.

This clone was detected a few times. This chain joins TRBV19 and TRBJ1-1, with D tentatively TRBD1 (5 bases). With 3 bases removed from V and 4 bases from J, the gap between germline ends came to 9 bases. Germline V gene sequence: CDR1 LNHDA, CDR2 SQIVND (reference sequence). This CDR3 comprises 13 residues. CDR3 DNA: TGTGCCAGTAGTATTGTGGGGGGCACTGAAGCTTTCTTT. Translating gives CASSIVGGTEAFF.

V is TRBV6-5 and J is TRBJ2-5, with 9 nucleotides matching TRBD1. CDR3 length: 14 amino acids. Losses at the gene ends were 8 bases for V and 2 bases for J; bases not matched to a gene: 6. The germline V gene encodes CDR1 MNHEY and CDR2 SVGAGI. The CDR3 DNA reads TGTGCCAGCCTTTCCGGGACAGGGCAAGAGACCCAGTACTTC. Protein product: CASLSGTGQETQYF.

J is TRBJ2-2 and V is TRBV28, with D perhaps TRBD1 (6 bases). Germline CDR1 and CDR2: MDHEN and SYDVKM. The V end lost 5 bases, the J end lost 1 base, and 14 bases lay between the germline ends. This CDR3 has 16 residues. DNA for the CDR3: TGTGCCAGCAGTCCCACAGGGACCTGGAACACCGGGGAGCTGTTTTTT. Translation gives CASSPTGTWNTGELFF. Looking up the rest from reference TRBV28 and TRBJ2-2 gives the full variable domain: DVKVTQSSRYLVKRTGEKVFLECVQDMDHENMFWYRQDPGLGLRLIYFSYDVKMKEKGDIPEGYSVSREKKERFSLILESASTNQTSMYLCASSPTGTWNTGELFFGEGSRLTVL.